One sample yielded the 17 T cell receptor beta chains listed below, sequenced in a study of blood T cell repertoires in COVID-19. Sequenced by immunoSEQ multiplex PCR; TCRdb stores in-frame clones only, minus some. The profile covers 150,000 to 200,000 clones, with around 80% appearing a single time and about 15% taken by the ten largest. The sample taken for sequencing was PBMCs or T cells enriched from blood (not recorded which). Source of these receptors: a man between 60 and 70 years old who had been exposed to COVID-19.

This clone has only a few counts. The chain recombines TRBV30 with TRBJ2-3; the D gene is possibly TRBD2 (6 bases). V lost 2 bases, J lost 0 bases, and 12 bases lay in between. The germline V gene has CDR1 GTSNPN and CDR2 SVGIG (reference sequence). The CDR3 is 15 amino acids. CDR3 residues: CAWSREAGSTDTQYF. As DNA, the CDR3 is TGTGCCTGGAGTAGGGAGGCAGGGAGCACAGATACGCAGTATTTT.

The CDR3 protein is CASSLGANQPQHF. The CDR3 DNA reads as TGCGCCAGCAGCTTGGGAGCTAATCAGCCCCAGCATTTT. The chain uses TRBV5-1 and TRBJ1-5; D call uncertain. Germline CDR1 is SGHRS and CDR2 is YFSETQ. CDR3 length: 13 amino acids. The germline V and J ends were trimmed by 0 bases and 4 bases, with 5 bases remaining between them.

J is TRBJ1-6 and V is TRBV30, with TRBD1 identical over 7 bases. The CDR3 consists of 14 residues. Germline V gene data show CDR1 as GTSNPN and CDR2 as SVGIG (reference sequence). Trimming took 2 bases from V and 10 from J; bases not matched to a gene: 8. This CDR3 is CAWSILQGRSPLHF. The DNA of the CDR3 is TGTGCCTGGAGTATCCTACAGGGGCGGTCACCCCTCCACTTT.

The chain recombines TRBV4-1 with TRBJ1-3; 10 bases are shared with TRBD1. CDR1 is MGHRA, CDR2 YSYEKL, per germline. Germline trimming cut 0 bases from V and 7 bases from J; bases unmatched to any gene: 3. The CDR3 runs 15 residues. In DNA form, the CDR3 reads TGCGCCAGCAGCCAAGATCTGGGACAGGGGAACACCATATATTTT. The encoded protein is CASSQDLGQGNTIYF.

CDR3 DNA sequence: TGTGCCAGCTCACCGTTGGACAGGGGATCGGCCGCTTTCTTT. Translating gives CASSPLDRGSAAFF. The rearrangement links TRBV18 to TRBJ1-1; 9 positions match TRBD1. The V and J ends lost 3 bases and 11 bases, in that order; junction bases with no gene match: 10. The germline CDR1 and CDR2 sequences are KGHSH and LQKENI. The CDR3 consists of 14 residues. Full variable domain (rest looked up from reference TRBV18 and TRBJ1-1): NAGVMQNPRHLVRRRGQEARLRCSPMKGHSHVYWYRQLPEEGLKFMVYLQKENIIDESGMPKERFSAEFPKEGPSILRIQQVVRGDSAAYFCASSPLDRGSAAFFGQGTRLTVV.

CDR3 sequence: CASSPTPGGGRNPYEQYF. DNA for the CDR3: TGTGCCAGCAGTCCGACCCCGGGGGGCGGGAGAAACCCTTACGAGCAGTACTTC. The chain employs TRBV27 and TRBJ2-7, with a tentative D call TRBD2 (7 bases). Germline CDR1 is MNHEY and CDR2 is SMNVEV (reference sequence). V shed 5 bases and J shed 4 bases, with 27 bases lying between them. CDR3 length equals 18 residues.

The gene calls are TRBV10-3 and TRBJ2-2; possible D gene TRBD1, 6 bases. This CDR3 is built from 17 residues. Germline V gene lookup returns CDR1 ENHRY and CDR2 SYGVKD. Trimming took off 5 bases at V and 0 bases at J, with 16 bases between the two ends. CDR3 sequence reads: CAISRSPGTTNTGELFF. CDR3 in DNA: TGTGCCATCAGTCGTAGCCCCGGGACAACGAACACCGGGGAGCTGTTTTTT.

This chain joins TRBV13 and TRBJ2-3; D might be TRBD2 (6 bases). The CDR3 length is 15 residues. Trimming cost V 1 base and J 3 bases, with 11 bases left between them. The germline gives CDR1 PRHDT, CDR2 FYEKMQ (reference sequence). The CDR3 loop is CASSLAGEETDTQYF. CDR3 nucleotide sequence: TGTGCCAGCAGCTTAGCGGGAGAGGAGACAGATACGCAGTATTTT.

This clone was seen more than once but under ten times. V and J are TRBV19 and TRBJ1-2; D is possibly TRBD1 (6 bases). Germline V lookup: CDR1 LNHDA, CDR2 SQIVND (reference sequence). The CDR3 covers 15 residues. Trimming pared 7 bases from V and 3 bases from J, leaving 18 bases between. DNA of the CDR3: TGTGCCAGTATCCCAGAGGGACACCCGGACTATGGCTACACCTTC. Its translation: CASIPEGHPDYGYTF. The entire variable domain, with the rest obtained from reference TRBV19 and TRBJ1-2, is as follows: DGGITQSPKYLFRKEGQNVTLSCEQNLNHDAMYWYRQDPGQGLRLIYYSQIVNDFQKGDIAEGYSVSREKKESFPLTVTSAQKNPTAFYLCASIPEGHPDYGYTFGSGTRLTVV.

V usage is TRBV5-4 and J usage is TRBJ2-5; D is ambiguous. V was shortened by 0 bases and J by 3 bases, with 6 bases between the two germline ends. From germline, CDR1 is SGHNT and CDR2 YYREEE (reference sequence). The CDR3 has 13 residues. The CDR3 reads CASSLDREETQYF. As DNA, the CDR3 is TGTGCCAGCAGCTTGGACAGAGAAGAGACCCAGTACTTC.

V and J are TRBV15 and TRBJ1-3, with 7 bases lining up with TRBD1. This CDR3 has 16 amino acids. The V gene end was trimmed by 3 bases and the J gene end by 2 bases; junction bases not matched to a gene: 7. From germline, CDR1 is LNHNV and CDR2 YYDKDF (reference sequence). CDR3 DNA sequence: TGTGCCACCAGCAGTACATTGGGACAGCCTGGAAACACCATATATTTT. Its protein product is CATSSTLGQPGNTIYF.

J is TRBJ2-1 and V is TRBV11-1; 7 nucleotides agree with TRBD1. The CDR3 totals 14 residues. V gave up 8 bases and J gave up 10 bases; unmatched junction bases: 14. Germline assignment: CDR1 SGHAT and CDR2 FQDESV (reference sequence). The CDR3 loop is CASLPTGSRGEQFF. In nucleotides, the CDR3 is TGTGCCAGCCTTCCCACGGGTAGCAGGGGGGAGCAGTTCTTC.

V is TRBV7-2 and J is TRBJ1-4, with no clear D. V lost 7 bases and J 8 bases, leaving 11 bases between the germline ends. The CDR3 length is 12 residues. The germline V gene has CDR1 SGHTA and CDR2 FQGNSA. The CDR3 protein is CASTEGGEKLFF. For the CDR3, the DNA is TGTGCCAGCACCGAGGGTGGAGAAAAACTGTTTTTT.

The chain has TRBV30 and TRBJ2-3; the match to TRBD2 covers 13 bases. V was clipped by 4 bases and J by 4 bases; unmatched bases: 8. CDR1 and CDR2 from the germline V gene are GTSNPN and SVGIG (reference sequence). CDR3 length: 16 residues. CDR3 protein: CAWTRTSGRSADTQYF. The CDR3, as DNA: TGTGCCTGGACCAGGACTAGCGGGAGATCAGCAGATACGCAGTATTTT. The whole variable domain, remainder taken from reference TRBV30 and TRBJ2-3, is SQTIHQWPATLVQPVGSPLSLECTVEGTSNPNLYWYRQAAGRGLQLLFYSVGIGQISSEVPQNLSASRPQDRQFILSSKKLLLSDSGFYLCAWTRTSGRSADTQYFGPGTRLTVL.

The rearrangement joins TRBV3-1 (or the pseudogene TRBV3-2) to TRBJ2-2; the match to TRBD1 covers 7 bases. Germline CDR1 reads LGHDT; CDR2 reads YNNKEL (reference sequence). The CDR3 runs to 16 residues. V shed 2 bases and J 0 bases; nucleotides not matched to a gene: 3. The CDR3 DNA reads as TGTGCCAGCAGCCAACCGACAGGGCCGAACACCGGGGAGCTGTTTTTT. Encoded protein: CASSQPTGPNTGELFF.

This chain links TRBV15 with TRBJ1-2, with 9 bases identical to TRBD1. Trimming took 1 base from V and 0 from J; bases not matched to a gene: 9. The CDR3 is 18 amino acids. CDR1 and CDR2 from the germline V gene are LNHNV and YYDKDF (reference sequence). This CDR3 is CATSRVAGQGLANYGYTF. As DNA, the CDR3 is TGTGCCACCAGCAGAGTGGCGGGACAGGGCCTTGCTAACTATGGCTACACCTTC. The full variable domain, completed using reference TRBV15 and TRBJ1-2, is DAMVIQNPRYQVTQFGKPVTLSCSQTLNHNVMYWYQQKSSQAPKLLFHYYDKDFNNEADTPDNFQSRRPNTSFCFLDIRSPGLGDTAMYLCATSRVAGQGLANYGYTFGSGTRLTVV.

The table lists this clone with a few counts. The chain uses TRBV5-6 and TRBJ2-5; D is undetermined. CDR1 and CDR2 (germline): SGHDT, YYEEEE. V lost 2 bases and J lost 7, with 9 bases in between. The CDR3 length is 12 residues. The CDR3 DNA follows: TGTGCCAGCAGCTTATGGGCCGGGACCCAGTACTTC. Translated: CASSLWAGTQYF.